Listed below are T cell receptor beta chains from one sample, sequenced in a study of neurological immune-mediated disorders. TCRdb used MiXCR to reprocess the 5' RACE reads, holding one entry per CDR3 protein. Among 35,000 to 50,000 distinct CDR3 sequences, 2% to 3% were seen once, and the ten largest hold about 2.4%. The specimen sequenced was PBMCs. The receptors were gathered from a man between 45 and 60 years old with multiple sclerosis. Each CDR3 is given with its conserved first and last residue. Each record gives: V gene, clone size, D gene, J gene, CDR3 DNA, CDR3 protein. The D gene is left open where the match is weak. Some rows mark clone size as missing; the rest say once, few, many or name a class of expanded clone.

v_gene: TRBV5-1
abundance: -
d_gene: -
j_gene: TRBJ1-2
CDR3nt: TGCGCCAGCAGCTTAAGGACAGACAACTATGGCTACACCTTC
CDR3aa: CASSLRTDNYGYTF

v_gene: TRBV7-7
abundance: many
d_gene: -
j_gene: TRBJ2-3
CDR3nt: TGTGCCAGCAGCAAAACAAGCACAGATACGCAGTATTTT
CDR3aa: CASSKTSTDTQYF

v_gene: TRBV7-2
abundance: many
d_gene: -
j_gene: TRBJ1-6
CDR3nt: TGTGCCAGCAGCTTTGACAGGTGGGGATCACCCCTCCACTTT
CDR3aa: CASSFDRWGSPLHF

v_gene: TRBV5-1
abundance: many
d_gene: TRBD2
j_gene: TRBJ2-1
CDR3nt: TGCGCCAGCAGATTGCCGGGACTAGCGGGGACTCCTACTGAGCAGTTCTTC
CDR3aa: CASRLPGLAGTPTEQFF

v_gene: TRBV14
abundance: few
d_gene: -
j_gene: TRBJ2-7
CDR3nt: TGTGCCAGCAGCCAGGCAGCAACCTACGAGCAGTACTTC
CDR3aa: CASSQAATYEQYF

v_gene: TRBV5-1
abundance: many
d_gene: -
j_gene: TRBJ2-6
CDR3nt: TGCGCCAGCAGCTTAGGGGCCGACGTCTCTGGGGCCAACGTCCTGACTTTC
CDR3aa: CASSLGADVSGANVLTF

v_gene: TRBV6-5
abundance: many
d_gene: -
j_gene: TRBJ1-2
CDR3nt: TGTGCCAGCAGTTACCCCCGAGGCGTGCGGAATGGCTACACCTTC
CDR3aa: CASSYPRGVRNGYTF

v_gene: TRBV7-2
abundance: many
d_gene: TRBD2
j_gene: TRBJ2-3
CDR3nt: TGTGCCAGCAGCTTAGTATATTCTAGCGGGGGGGGAGATACGCAGTATTTT
CDR3aa: CASSLVYSSGGGDTQYF

v_gene: TRBV3-1
abundance: many
d_gene: -
j_gene: TRBJ2-7
CDR3nt: TGTGCCAGCAGCCTCCGCGAAACAGGGTTGGACGAGCAGTACTTC
CDR3aa: CASSLRETGLDEQYF

v_gene: TRBV28
abundance: -
d_gene: -
j_gene: TRBJ1-2
CDR3nt: TGTGCCAGCAGTTTAAGTTCTGTGGGCCTTCTCGGTGACTACACCTTC
CDR3aa: CASSLSSVGLLGDYTF

v_gene: TRBV19
abundance: many
d_gene: -
j_gene: TRBJ1-5
CDR3nt: TGTGCCAGTAGCCTCGAGGGGTCCGGGAGTCAGCCCCAGCATTTT
CDR3aa: CASSLEGSGSQPQHF

v_gene: TRBV12-3/TRBV12-4
abundance: many
d_gene: TRBD1
j_gene: TRBJ1-1
CDR3nt: TGTGCCAGCAGACCTCTCGACAGGGGGGGCACTGAAGCTTTCTTT
CDR3aa: CASRPLDRGGTEAFF

v_gene: TRBV4-2
abundance: many
d_gene: -
j_gene: TRBJ1-6
CDR3nt: TGTGCCAGCAGCCAAGATTGGTCAGGGAAGTCACCCCTCCACTTT
CDR3aa: CASSQDWSGKSPLHF

v_gene: TRBV11-1
abundance: -
d_gene: TRBD2
j_gene: TRBJ2-1
CDR3nt: TGTGCCAGCAGCGGGACTAGCGGGGGGCCCTCCTACAATGAGCAGTTCTTC
CDR3aa: CASSGTSGGPSYNEQFF

v_gene: TRBV7-8
abundance: many
d_gene: -
j_gene: TRBJ1-1
CDR3nt: TGTGCCAGCAGCCTGAGAGGAAGATTGAACACTGAAGCTTTCTTT
CDR3aa: CASSLRGRLNTEAFF

v_gene: TRBV19
abundance: -
d_gene: TRBD1
j_gene: TRBJ2-7
CDR3nt: TGTGCCAGTAGTATAGCCCGACAGGGGGCCTACGAGCAGTACTTC
CDR3aa: CASSIARQGAYEQYF

v_gene: TRBV10-3
abundance: many
d_gene: -
j_gene: TRBJ1-1
CDR3nt: TGTGCCATCAGTGGGCAGAAGAACACTGAAGCTTTCTTT
CDR3aa: CAISGQKNTEAFF

v_gene: TRBV7-9
abundance: many
d_gene: TRBD1
j_gene: TRBJ1-1
CDR3nt: TGTGCCAGCAGCTTACAGGGGGTATACACTGAAGCTTTCTTT
CDR3aa: CASSLQGVYTEAFF

v_gene: TRBV2
abundance: many
d_gene: TRBD1
j_gene: TRBJ1-5
CDR3nt: TGTGCCAGCAAGGGGACAGGGAATCAGCCCCAGCATTTT
CDR3aa: CASKGTGNQPQHF

v_gene: TRBV5-6
abundance: many
d_gene: TRBD1
j_gene: TRBJ1-1
CDR3nt: TGTGCCAGCAACAAATTAACAGGGGGTACTGAAGCTTTCTTT
CDR3aa: CASNKLTGGTEAFF

v_gene: TRBV18
abundance: few
d_gene: TRBD1
j_gene: TRBJ1-2
CDR3nt: TGTGCCAGCTCACCGGACAGGGCCCTTTCCTATGGCTACACCTTC
CDR3aa: CASSPDRALSYGYTF

v_gene: TRBV5-5
abundance: few
d_gene: -
j_gene: TRBJ1-6
CDR3nt: TGTGCCAGCAGCTTTAATACAGAGACGAATTCACCCCCCAACTTT
CDR3aa: CASSFNTETNSPPNF

v_gene: TRBV7-2
abundance: many
d_gene: -
j_gene: TRBJ1-6
CDR3nt: TGTGCCAGCAGCTCCCGGTCTCGCGGGGAATATTCACCCCTCCACTTT
CDR3aa: CASSSRSRGEYSPLHF

v_gene: TRBV6-6
abundance: few
d_gene: -
j_gene: TRBJ2-7
CDR3nt: TGTGCCAGCAGTAGTCGACAGGCGAGAGAGCAGTACTTC
CDR3aa: CASSSRQAREQYF

v_gene: TRBV20-1
abundance: many
d_gene: TRBD2
j_gene: TRBJ2-3
CDR3nt: TGCAGTGCTCCGGGACTAGCGGTACTCACAGATACGCAGTATTTT
CDR3aa: CSAPGLAVLTDTQYF

v_gene: TRBV3-1
abundance: many
d_gene: -
j_gene: TRBJ1-1
CDR3nt: TGTGCCAGCAGCCACTCATACGGCACTGAAGCTTTCTTT
CDR3aa: CASSHSYGTEAFF

v_gene: TRBV6-5
abundance: many
d_gene: -
j_gene: TRBJ1-4
CDR3nt: TGTGCCAGCAGTTACTCAGGGGGTGCCGTGGGTGAAAAACTGTTTTTT
CDR3aa: CASSYSGGAVGEKLFF

v_gene: TRBV5-5
abundance: many
d_gene: -
j_gene: TRBJ2-2
CDR3nt: TGTGCCAGCAGGGCGGGACAGTTAACCGGGGAGCTGTTTTTT
CDR3aa: CASRAGQLTGELFF

v_gene: TRBV5-5
abundance: many
d_gene: -
j_gene: TRBJ1-2
CDR3nt: TGTGCCAGCAGCTTGGCCGGGCTCGGCTATGGCTACACCTTC
CDR3aa: CASSLAGLGYGYTF

v_gene: TRBV20-1
abundance: many
d_gene: TRBD1
j_gene: TRBJ1-1
CDR3nt: TGCAGTGCTAGAGGACAGGGGGGAACTGAAGCTTTCTTT
CDR3aa: CSARGQGGTEAFF

v_gene: TRBV18
abundance: -
d_gene: -
j_gene: TRBJ2-5
CDR3nt: TGTGCCAGCTCCCCGGGGGCAACCCAAGAGACCCAGTACTTC
CDR3aa: CASSPGATQETQYF

v_gene: TRBV20-1
abundance: many
d_gene: -
j_gene: TRBJ1-1
CDR3nt: TGCAGTGCTAGAGATGTCAGGCGGCTGGGGACTTTCTTT
CDR3aa: CSARDVRRLGTFF

v_gene: TRBV7-2
abundance: many
d_gene: TRBD2
j_gene: TRBJ2-1
CDR3nt: TGTGCCAGCAGTCAGAGGGGTCTAGCGGGGGCTGTGGAGCAGTTCTTC
CDR3aa: CASSQRGLAGAVEQFF

v_gene: TRBV2
abundance: many
d_gene: -
j_gene: TRBJ2-1
CDR3nt: TGTGCCAGCAGTCGGGACCTGAGCTCCTACAATGAGCAGTTCTTC
CDR3aa: CASSRDLSSYNEQFF

v_gene: TRBV5-1
abundance: many
d_gene: -
j_gene: TRBJ1-6
CDR3nt: TGCGCCAGCAGCTTGGGAGGGACGGATAATTCACCCCTCCACTTT
CDR3aa: CASSLGGTDNSPLHF

v_gene: TRBV5-1
abundance: many
d_gene: TRBD2
j_gene: TRBJ2-4
CDR3nt: TGCGCCAGCAGCTGGAAGGGGAGGGGAAACATTCAGTACTTC
CDR3aa: CASSWKGRGNIQYF

v_gene: TRBV20-1
abundance: many
d_gene: -
j_gene: TRBJ2-3
CDR3nt: TGCAGTGCCATGGTAGGGGGGGCCACAGATACGCAGTATTTT
CDR3aa: CSAMVGGATDTQYF

v_gene: TRBV5-1
abundance: many
d_gene: -
j_gene: TRBJ1-2
CDR3nt: TGCGCCAGCAGCTGGGAGGACAGCACGTATGGCTACACCTTC
CDR3aa: CASSWEDSTYGYTF

v_gene: TRBV5-1
abundance: medium-sized
d_gene: -
j_gene: TRBJ1-2
CDR3nt: TGCGCCAGCAGCTTTGTAGGGAGACTCAGCGATGGCTACACCTTC
CDR3aa: CASSFVGRLSDGYTF

v_gene: TRBV7-2
abundance: -
d_gene: -
j_gene: TRBJ2-7
CDR3nt: TGTGCCAGCAACCCCAGCGGTTATAGCTCCTACGAGCAGTACTTC
CDR3aa: CASNPSGYSSYEQYF

v_gene: TRBV29-1
abundance: many
d_gene: TRBD2
j_gene: TRBJ2-7
CDR3nt: TGCAGCGTTGAAGAGAGTAGCGGGGGCTCCTACGAGCAGTACTTC
CDR3aa: CSVEESSGGSYEQYF

v_gene: TRBV7-2
abundance: many
d_gene: -
j_gene: TRBJ1-5
CDR3nt: TGTGCCAGCAGCCCTCCAGGGGCTGGAAATCAGCCCCAGCATTTT
CDR3aa: CASSPPGAGNQPQHF

v_gene: TRBV20-1
abundance: many
d_gene: TRBD1
j_gene: TRBJ1-1
CDR3nt: TGCAGTGCTGCCCCGACAGGGGACACTGAAGCTTTCTTT
CDR3aa: CSAAPTGDTEAFF

v_gene: TRBV20-1
abundance: many
d_gene: -
j_gene: TRBJ1-1
CDR3nt: TGCAGTGCCCCCACCCACACTGAAGCTTTCTTT
CDR3aa: CSAPTHTEAFF